This TCR beta chain was documented in a study of OX40 agonist ivuxolimab in advanced cancers. Trimming cost V 2 bases and J 2 bases, with 10 bases left between them. There are 14 residues in the CDR3. Germline loops: CDR1 MDHEN, CDR2 SYDVKM. Overall study results and limits: Nonresponders included some who also had low normalized T-cell clonal expansion. Clonal expansion from baseline to week 6 occurred in both CD4+ and CD8+ T cells.

Generated by immunoSEQ multiplex PCR, the TCRdb table keeps only in-frame clones and is missing some. The table shows over 70,000 clones, with about 86% occurring only once. With regard to this clone: Its antigen is currently unknown.

V is TRBV28 and J is TRBJ2-7, with D perhaps matching TRBD2 (7 bases). The sample in question was CD4+ or CD8+ T cells sorted from blood, obtained in a trial of the OX40 agonist ivuxolimab. This receptor was identified in an adult with an advanced solid tumor such as melanoma, head and neck, liver or kidney cancer. The CDR3 loop reads CASSLGGGAYEQYF. CDR3 nucleotide sequence: TGTGCCAGCAGTTTAGGCGGGGGCGCCTACGAGCAGTACTTC.